This TCR beta chain emerged from a study of blood T cell repertoires in COVID-19. Study at large: Acute-phase and convalescent COVID-19 samples originated in the United States, Italy and Spain. PBMCs, B-cell-depleted T cells, or T cells were the source of the cDNA or gDNA that made up the material.

The CDR3 runs 16 residues. The V gene's germline CDR1 is SGHRS and CDR2 YFSETQ. The data were produced by immunoSEQ multiplex PCR, yet TCRdb's version contains in-frame clones alone and is incomplete. In the table there are under 200,000 clones, more than 75% of which are singletons. About this clone: Relative to the germline gene, one junction end is altered; a read error may explain this.

The Seattle patients, enrolled during active infection, were followed longitudinally. The sequenced sample was peripheral blood. The TCR comes from a woman in her 70s with COVID-19, enrolled during active disease. The genes are TRBV5-1 and TRBJ1-1, with 9 bases fitting TRBD1. The CDR3 bases are TGCGCCAGCAGTTTGGGGTGGGACAGGGTGAACACTGAAGCTTTCTTT. Residues: CASSLGWDRVNTEAFF.